The T cell receptor (beta chain) described here comes from a study of blood T cell repertoires in COVID-19. Study overall: Both acute and convalescent COVID-19 samples were obtained from the United States, Italy and Spain. The cDNA or gDNA used as material had been derived from T cells, B-cell-depleted T cells, or PBMCs.

This clone was seen a few times. In the authors' workflow: Researchers report that nucleated cell counts were estimated from reference gene primer amplification. Here immunoSEQ multiplex PCR was the method, and the copy in TCRdb shows in-frame clones only, minus some. That table gives V, J and clone size, and the DNA gave D and trimming. In the table there are approximately 300,000 clones, around 90% of which are singletons. There are 15 residues in the CDR3. V was pared by 0 bases and J by 2 bases, with 10 bases between. Germline CDR1 MDHEN, CDR2 SYDVKM. This sequence originates from a woman between 50 and 59 years old who had recovered from COVID-19. Sequencing input: peripheral blood. This sequence joins TRBV28 and TRBJ1-1, with D maybe TRBD1 (6 bases). The CDR3 spells CASSLWDRANTEAFF. CDR3 DNA: TGTGCCAGCAGTTTATGGGACAGAGCTAACACTGAAGCTTTCTTT.